These T cell receptor beta chains were read from a single sample in a study of tumor-infiltrating lymphocytes in primary liver carcinoma. TCRdb redid the calling of the multiplex PCR reads with MiXCR, one entry per CDR3 protein. Here the sample spans about 70,000 distinct CDR3 sequences, roughly three quarters being singletons. The sequenced sample consisted of liver tumor tissue from sampling region 4. Every receptor here comes from a man aged 40-50 years with primary liver carcinoma and hepatitis B virus infection. The CDR3 runs from the conserved cysteine through the conserved F or W. The D gene is left open where the match is weak. Clone size is shown for a subset of rows, as once, few, many or a class of expanded clone.

V	size	J	D	CDR3	DNA
TRBV14	once	TRBJ2-1	NA	CVSSQGILYNEQFF	TGTGTCAGCAGCCAAGGGATTTTATACAATGAGCAGTTCTTC
TRBV28	many	TRBJ1-2	TRBD1	CASGQGAGYTF	TGTGCCAGCGGCCAGGGGGCGGGCTACACCTTC
TRBV10-2	many	TRBJ2-3	NA	CASRNIYTDTQYF	TGCGCCAGCAGGAACATTTACACAGATACGCAGTATTTT
TRBV2	many	TRBJ2-4	TRBD2	CASSVGGDGIQYF	TGTGCCAGCAGTGTGGGGGGGGATGGCATTCAGTACTTC
TRBV11-3	NA	TRBJ2-2	TRBD2	CASSLRSGSLNTGGLFF	TGTGCCAGTAGCTTAAGAAGCGGGAGTCTGAACACCGGGGGGTTGTTTTTT
TRBV29-1	medium-sized	TRBJ2-3	TRBD1	CSGGDRGLTDTQYF	TGCAGCGGAGGGGACAGGGGGCTCACAGATACGCAGTATTTT
TRBV6-1	many	TRBJ2-3	NA	CASRWVEDTDTQYF	TGTGCCTCCAGGTGGGTCGAGGACACAGATACGCAGTATTTT
TRBV28	many	TRBJ2-2	NA	CASTRGQNTGELFF	TGTGCCAGCACGAGGGGACAGAACACCGGGGAGCTGTTTTTT
TRBV11-2	NA	TRBJ2-1	NA	CASSPEGPCNKQFF	TGTGCCAGCAGCCCGGAAGGGCCGTGCAATAAGCAGTTCTTC
TRBV11-2	NA	TRBJ2-1	TRBD2	CAISLSAGGGINEQFF	TGTGCCATCAGCTTATCGGCTGGGGGGGGGATCAATGAGCAGTTCTTC
TRBV29-1	NA	TRBJ2-3	TRBD1	CSVTGTGGLRDTRYF	TGCAGCGTTACCGGGACAGGGGGCTTACGGGATACGCGGTATTTT
TRBV5-5	NA	TRBJ2-7	NA	CASSHTVGPYEQYF	TGTGCCAGCAGCCACACGGTTGGGCCCTACGAGCAGTACTTC
TRBV2	many	TRBJ2-3	NA	CASTGVGDTQYF	TGTGCCAGCACCGGGGTAGGGGATACGCAGTATTTT
TRBV30	many	TRBJ1-3	NA	CAWSPEAGNTIYF	TGTGCCTGGAGTCCGGAGGCTGGAAACACCATATATTTT
TRBV28	NA	TRBJ2-5	NA	CASSPGPGEAQYF	TGTGCCAGCAGTCCGGGTCCTGGCGAGGCCCAGTACTTC
TRBV12-3/TRBV12-4	NA	TRBJ2-1	NA	CASSLEVVYNSYDEQFF	TGTGCCAGCAGTTTAGAAGTGGTGTACAACTCCTACGATGAGCAGTTCTTC
TRBV11-1	few	TRBJ2-3	TRBD1	CASNLVGGATDTQYF	TGTGCCAGCAACTTAGTAGGGGGCGCGACAGATACGCAGTATTTT
TRBV10-3	NA	TRBJ2-3	NA	CAITGLTDSTDTQYF	TGTGCCATCACGGGGCTAACGGACAGCACAGATACGCAGTATTTT
TRBV6-4	NA	TRBJ2-1	TRBD2	CACSVNEGGSTTFF	TGTGCTTGCAGTGTTAACGAGGGAGGGTCGACCACGTTCTTC
TRBV11-2	once	TRBJ2-7	NA	CASSSSKLTSQYF	TGTGCCAGCAGCTCAAGTAAGCTAACGTCGCAGTATTTC
TRBV6-5	NA	TRBJ2-1	NA	CTSREYRNSHNEQFF	TGTACCAGCAGGGAATACAGGAACTCCCACAATGAGCAGTTCTTC
TRBV4-1	NA	TRBJ1-1	TRBD1	CASSQTRQGGTEAFF	TGCGCCAGCAGCCAAACTCGACAGGGAGGAACTGAAGCTTTCTTT
TRBV10-3	once	TRBJ1-5	NA	CAISVDSYQSQQF	TGTGCCATCAGTGTGGACAGCTATCAGTCCCAGCAGTTT
TRBV7-9	NA	TRBJ2-7	TRBD1	CASNKSGTGSERYF	TGTGCCAGCAACAAATCCGGGACAGGGAGCGAGCGGTACTTC
TRBV29-1	NA	TRBJ1-5	NA	CSVVYDFSSQPQHF	TGCAGCGTTGTTTACGATTTTAGTAGTCAGCCCCAGCATTTT
TRBV7-9	many	TRBJ1-1	NA	CASSFAGQRAFF	TGTGCCAGCAGCTTTGCGGGGCAGCGGGCTTTCTTT
TRBV6-1	NA	TRBJ2-7	NA	CASSEPAVEGYEQYF	TGTGCCAGCAGTGAACCTGCTGTGGAGGGGTACGAGCAGTACTTC
TRBV29-1	once	TRBJ1-2	NA	CSVVSSTANYGYIF	TGTAGCGTTGTTTCGTCGACAGCCAACTATGGCTACATCTTC
TRBV9	few	TRBJ2-5	TRBD2	CASSSTGTTKTQYF	TGTGCCAGCAGCTCAACCGGGACTACCAAGACCCAGTACTTC
TRBV4-2	NA	TRBJ1-3	NA	CAISHEDRAGNTIYF	TGTGCCATCAGCCATGAGGACAGAGCTGGAAACACCATATATTTT
TRBV11-2	NA	TRBJ2-7	TRBD2	CASGLIGGLAGAGERYF	TGTGCCAGCGGCTTAATTGGTGGCCTAGCGGGCGCTGGCGAGCGGTACTTC
TRBV4-2	many	TRBJ2-3	NA	CASSGELWGVSTDTQYF	TGTGCCAGCAGCGGGGAGTTGTGGGGGGTAAGCACAGATACGCAGTATTTT
TRBV7-9	NA	TRBJ2-5	NA	CASSLLPVFQGTQYF	TGTGCCAGCAGCTTACTCCCGGTGTTCCAAGGGACCCAGTACTTC
TRBV11-2	medium-sized	TRBJ2-7	NA	CASRLVGEQYF	TGTGCCAGCAGGCTCGTGGGTGAGCAGTACTTC
TRBV7-8	NA	TRBJ2-2	NA	CASSRDPARYTGELSF	TGTGCCAGCAGCCGAGACCCCGCCCGATACACCGGGGAGCTGTCTTTT
TRBV4-1	once	TRBJ2-7	TRBD1	CASSHQTGNYKQYF	TGCGCCAGCAGCCATCAGACAGGGAACTACAAGCAGTACTTC
TRBV14	NA	TRBJ2-1	TRBD2	CASSPPGLAGEVDNEQFF	TGTGCCAGCAGCCCTCCGGGTCTAGCGGGAGAAGTTGACAATGAGCAGTTCTTC
TRBV29-1	NA	TRBJ2-2	TRBD2	CSVEEAAGAPGELFF	TGCAGCGTTGAGGAGGCCGCGGGAGCCCCCGGGGAGCTATTTTTT
TRBV6-5	NA	TRBJ1-5	NA	CASSYDPPWAAYQPQHF	TGTGCCAGCAGTTATGACCCTCCATGGGCAGCCTATCAGCCCCAGCATTTT